This TCR beta chain appears in the sequencing data of a study of T cell responses to AZD1222 COVID-19 vaccine (dated by TCRdb to the early 2020s). Broadly, across the study: Because spike-specific TCR depth and breadth did not differ between the two schedules, AZD1222 recipients who got a second dose at roughly 4 weeks were pooled with those who got a second dose at roughly 12 weeks. A total of roughly 240 trial participants underwent TCR sequencing, of whom about 210 received two doses of AZD1222 and around 26 received two doses of the MenACWY control vaccine. Trial participants were enrolled into age subgroups of 18-55, 56-69 and 70-plus years, which contained approximately 150, 28 and 58 TCR-sequenced participants, respectively. The investigation overall reported the following: Reportedly, close to half of the unique spike-specific TCRs recognized epitopes lying outside the regions that are mutated in the B.1.351 and B.1.1.7 variants. Participants were mostly white British and included more females than males, and it was suggested by the authors that clonal diversity may have been underestimated. After two AZD1222 doses, spike-specific TCR breadth and depth were significantly higher than at day 0 and than in MenACWY recipients. The 56-69-year group was small, and its depth increase did not reach significance, likely because of low power. No day 14 peak-response samples were available, so repertoires were characterized only after the peak T cell response. Vaccine-associated CD4 TCRs spanned the whole spike protein, with dominant responses in regions 160-218 and 743-854. Conclusions about previously exposed vaccinees are limited, since just five or six AZD1222 recipients were seropositive for SARS-CoV-2 at baseline.

V gives up 0 bases and J gives up 8 bases, and the segment between their germline ends measures 14 bases. The cysteine opens and the phenylalanine closes a CDR3 of 14 amino acids. The CDR3 DNA has 42 bases and is translated from base 1. The germline V gene (reference sequence) supplies CDR1 SGHKS and CDR2 YYEKEE. The time point label here, explained by the study, means: baseline before first vaccination. Vaccinee samples were obtained from the UK trials COV001 and COV002, which included a single-blind randomized controlled phase 2/3 trial of AZD1222 (ChAdOx1 nCoV-19) in healthy adults. Trial participant PBMC samples were collected at day 0 and day 28 after the second dose for TCRbeta chain sequencing. This clone was observed a few times. The antigen it recognizes is unknown. No base-level quality is on record; no much larger clone is a single base apart. The CDR3 regions of human TCRbeta chains were analyzed by immunosequencing. The paper's processing steps were these. TCRs in the repertoires were matched against a reference library of SARS-CoV-2-specific TCRs that had been generated with the MIRA antigen-specificity platform. Breadth was defined as the fraction of unique TCRs that were SARS-CoV-2-associated, and depth was defined as the fraction of total T cells that were SARS-CoV-2-associated. Each spike-specific TCR was assigned to its reactive spike region and to a CD4 or CD8 class using the MIRA data. Log10-transformed breadth and depth values were compared by one-way ANOVA with Sidak's multiple comparisons tests. TCRdb's version of the immuneACCESS table is confined to in-frame rearrangements and falls short of the full clone set. An unresolved V gene accounts for under half of the shortfall where checked; the remainder is of unknown origin. The V and J calls and clone size come from that table; D and trimming were worked out from the DNA. The sample table records 120,000 to 150,000 clones; approximately 88% of these occur just once. The ten largest make up about 15% of the sample.

The V gene is TRBV5-5 and the J gene is TRBJ1-2, with the D gene too uncertain to name. Sequencing was performed on peripheral blood, taken on day 0 of AZD1222 vaccination. The TCR was taken from an adult in good health. Here the CDR3 is given as CASSLAGVAGGYTF. In nucleotides, the sequence is TGTGCCAGCAGCTTGGCCGGGGTTGCCGGGGGCTACACCTTC. With the rest looked up from the reference TRBV5-5 and TRBJ1-2 genes rather than sequenced, the full variable domain is DAGVTQSPTHLIKTRGQQVTLRCSPISGHKSVSWYQQVLGQGPQFIFQYYEKEERGRGNFPDRFSARQFPNYSSELNVNALLLGDSALYLCASSLAGVAGGYTFGSGTRLTVV.